This section outlines one T cell receptor (beta chain) sequence together with its context. The CDR3 consists of 16 residues. Between the trimmed V and J ends, which lost 1 base and 0 bases, there was a span of 12 bases. Germline lookup yields CDR1 LGHNA and CDR2 YSLEER. The data are from a study of sequential checkpoint blockade in melanoma. Study summary: Patients were randomized 1:1 to nivolumab-then-ipilimumab or ipilimumab-then-nivolumab first-line.

Produced via immunoSEQ multiplex PCR; TCRdb's table is partial and in-frame only. The sample lists under 20,000 clones, around 65% occurring once. Treatment here: randomized to nivolumab then ipilimumab (arm A) or the reverse (arm B). DNA-damaging chemotherapy had not been given to any patient beforehand. Live CD3+CD8+ CD19− CD56− cells were sorted from PBMCs. The material sequenced was CD8+ T cells sorted from blood (inferred from file names), taken from a patient given nivolumab and ipilimumab in sequence. The V gene is TRBV4-3, the J gene TRBJ1-1; TRBD1 is a possible D gene (5 bases). The clonotype originates from a human donor with melanoma. Here the CDR3 reads CASSQGIGAVNTEAFF. CDR3 nucleotides: TGCGCCAGCAGCCAAGGGATAGGGGCGGTGAACACTGAAGCTTTCTTT.